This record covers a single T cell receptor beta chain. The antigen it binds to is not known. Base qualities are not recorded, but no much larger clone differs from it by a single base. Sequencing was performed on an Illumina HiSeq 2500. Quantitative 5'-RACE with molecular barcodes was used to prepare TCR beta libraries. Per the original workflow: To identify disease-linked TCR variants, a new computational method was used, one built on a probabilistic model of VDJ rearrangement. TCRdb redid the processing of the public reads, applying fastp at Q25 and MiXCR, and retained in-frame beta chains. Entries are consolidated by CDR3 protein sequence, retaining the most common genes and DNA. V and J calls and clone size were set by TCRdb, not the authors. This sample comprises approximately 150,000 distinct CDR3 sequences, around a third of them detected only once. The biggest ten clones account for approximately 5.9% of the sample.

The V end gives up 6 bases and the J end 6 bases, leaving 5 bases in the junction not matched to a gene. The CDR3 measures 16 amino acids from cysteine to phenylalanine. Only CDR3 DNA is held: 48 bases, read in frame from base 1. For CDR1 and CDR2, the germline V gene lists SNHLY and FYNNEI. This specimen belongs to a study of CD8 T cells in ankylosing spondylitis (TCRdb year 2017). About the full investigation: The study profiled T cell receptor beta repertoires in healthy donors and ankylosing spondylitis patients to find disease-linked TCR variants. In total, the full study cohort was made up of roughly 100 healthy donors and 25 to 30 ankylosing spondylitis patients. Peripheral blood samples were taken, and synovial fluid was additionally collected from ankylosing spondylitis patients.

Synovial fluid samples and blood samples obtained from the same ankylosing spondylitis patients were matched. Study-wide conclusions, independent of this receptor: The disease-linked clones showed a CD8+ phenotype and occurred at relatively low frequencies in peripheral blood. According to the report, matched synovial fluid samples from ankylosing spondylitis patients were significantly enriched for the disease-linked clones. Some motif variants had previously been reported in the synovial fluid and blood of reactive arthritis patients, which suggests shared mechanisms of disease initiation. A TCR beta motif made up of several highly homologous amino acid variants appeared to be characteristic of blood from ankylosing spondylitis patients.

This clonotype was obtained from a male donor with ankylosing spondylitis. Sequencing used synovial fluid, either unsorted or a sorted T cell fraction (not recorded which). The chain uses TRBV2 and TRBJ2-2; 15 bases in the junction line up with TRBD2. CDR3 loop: CASRARTSGGAGELFF. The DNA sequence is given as TGTGCCAGCAGAGCGCGGACTAGCGGGGGGGCCGGGGAGCTGTTTTTT.